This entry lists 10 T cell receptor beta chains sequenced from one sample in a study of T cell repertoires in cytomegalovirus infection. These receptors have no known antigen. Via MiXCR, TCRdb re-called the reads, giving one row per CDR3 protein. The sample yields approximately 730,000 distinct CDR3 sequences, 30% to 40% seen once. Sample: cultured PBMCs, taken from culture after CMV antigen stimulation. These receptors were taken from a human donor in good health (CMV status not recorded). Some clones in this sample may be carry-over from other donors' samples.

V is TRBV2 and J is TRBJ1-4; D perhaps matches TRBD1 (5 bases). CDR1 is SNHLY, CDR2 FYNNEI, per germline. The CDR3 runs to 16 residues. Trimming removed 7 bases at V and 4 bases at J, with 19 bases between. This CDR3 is CASTRGPTVYNEKLFF. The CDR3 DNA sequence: TGTGCCAGCACGAGGGGCCCGACAGTCTATAATGAAAAACTGTTTTTT.

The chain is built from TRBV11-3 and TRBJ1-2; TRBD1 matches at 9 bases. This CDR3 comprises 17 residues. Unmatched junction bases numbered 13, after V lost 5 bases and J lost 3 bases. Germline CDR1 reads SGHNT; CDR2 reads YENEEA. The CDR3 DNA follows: TGTGCCAGCAGCATCCGTGGACAGGGGACTTTCGACTATGGCTACACCTTC. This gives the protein CASSIRGQGTFDYGYTF.

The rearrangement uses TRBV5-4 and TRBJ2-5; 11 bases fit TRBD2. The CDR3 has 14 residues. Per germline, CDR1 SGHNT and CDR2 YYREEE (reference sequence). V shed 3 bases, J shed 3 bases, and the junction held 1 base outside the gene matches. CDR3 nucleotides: TGTGCCAGCAGCTGGGGACTAGCGGAAGAGACCCAGTACTTC. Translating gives CASSWGLAEETQYF.

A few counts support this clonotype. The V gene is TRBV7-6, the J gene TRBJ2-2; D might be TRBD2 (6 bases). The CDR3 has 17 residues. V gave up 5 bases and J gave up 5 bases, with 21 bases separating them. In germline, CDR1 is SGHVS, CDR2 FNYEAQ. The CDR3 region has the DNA TGTGCCAGCAGCCCCGGGGCGGGACCGAGGAGTACCGGGGAGCTGTTTTTT. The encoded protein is CASSPGAGPRSTGELFF.

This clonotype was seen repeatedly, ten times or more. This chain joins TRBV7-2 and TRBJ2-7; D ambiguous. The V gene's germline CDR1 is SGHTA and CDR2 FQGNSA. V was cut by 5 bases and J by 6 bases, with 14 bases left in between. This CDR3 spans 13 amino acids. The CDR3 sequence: CASSPRLGGEQYF. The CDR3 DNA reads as TGTGCCAGCAGCCCCCGGCTAGGTGGCGAGCAGTACTTC.

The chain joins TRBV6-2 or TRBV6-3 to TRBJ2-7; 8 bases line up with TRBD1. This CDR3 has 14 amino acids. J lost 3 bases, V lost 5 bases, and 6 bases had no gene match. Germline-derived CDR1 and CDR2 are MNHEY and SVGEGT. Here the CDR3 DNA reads TGTGCCAGCAGTCGCTACAGGGGGAGCTACGAGCAGTACTTC. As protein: CASSRYRGSYEQYF.

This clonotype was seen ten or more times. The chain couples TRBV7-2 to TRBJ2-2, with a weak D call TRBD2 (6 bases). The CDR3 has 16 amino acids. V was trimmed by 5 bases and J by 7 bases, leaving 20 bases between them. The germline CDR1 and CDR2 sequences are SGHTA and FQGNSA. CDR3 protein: CASSEAVAARRGELFF. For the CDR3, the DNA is TGTGCCAGCAGCGAAGCGGTAGCGGCACGGCGCGGGGAGCTGTTTTTT.

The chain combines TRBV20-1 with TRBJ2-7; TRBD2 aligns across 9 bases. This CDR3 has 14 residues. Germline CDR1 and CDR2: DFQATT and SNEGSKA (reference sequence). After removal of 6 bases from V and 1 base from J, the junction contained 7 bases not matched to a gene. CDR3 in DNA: TGCAGTGCCAGTAGCGGGAGATCATCCTACGAGCAGTACTTC. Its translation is CSASSGRSSYEQYF.

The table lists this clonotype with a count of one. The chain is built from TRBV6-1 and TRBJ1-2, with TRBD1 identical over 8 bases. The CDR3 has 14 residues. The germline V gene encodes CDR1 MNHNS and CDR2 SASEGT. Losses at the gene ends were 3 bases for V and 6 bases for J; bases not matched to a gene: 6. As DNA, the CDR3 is TGTGCCAGCAGTGAGGACGGACAGGGCGATGGCTACACCTTC. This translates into CASSEDGQGDGYTF.

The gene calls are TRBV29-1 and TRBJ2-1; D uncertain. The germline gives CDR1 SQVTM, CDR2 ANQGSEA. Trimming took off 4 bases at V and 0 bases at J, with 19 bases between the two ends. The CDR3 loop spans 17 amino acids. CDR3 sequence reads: CSVGGGLPYSSYNEQFF. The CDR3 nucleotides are TGCAGCGTTGGCGGCGGTCTACCCTATAGCTCCTACAATGAGCAGTTCTTC.